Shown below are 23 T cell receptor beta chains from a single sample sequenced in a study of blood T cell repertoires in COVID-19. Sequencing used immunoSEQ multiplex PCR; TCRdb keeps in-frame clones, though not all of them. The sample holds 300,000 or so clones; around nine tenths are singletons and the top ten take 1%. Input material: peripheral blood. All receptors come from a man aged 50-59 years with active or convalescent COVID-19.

CDR3 nucleotide sequence: TGTGCCAGCAGCACAGGGACAGGGGAAACTCCGTTCTTT. Protein sequence: CASSTGTGETPFF. V and J are TRBV9 and TRBJ1-1; 10 nucleotides match TRBD1. Germline lookup yields CDR1 SGDLS and CDR2 YYNGEE. The CDR3 totals 13 residues. Losses at the gene ends were 4 bases for V and 14 bases for J; bases not matched to a gene: 11.

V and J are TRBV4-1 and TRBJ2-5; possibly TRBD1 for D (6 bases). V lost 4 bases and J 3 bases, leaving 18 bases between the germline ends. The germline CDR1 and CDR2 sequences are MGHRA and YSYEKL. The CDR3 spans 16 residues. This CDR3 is CASSPSFWGQEETQYF. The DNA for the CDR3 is TGCGCCAGCAGCCCGTCGTTCTGGGGGCAGGAAGAGACCCAGTACTTC.

The CDR3 loop is CASSTQSTGGEQYF. The DNA of the CDR3 is TGTGCCAGTAGTACCCAATCAACAGGGGGCGAGCAGTACTTC. The chain links TRBV19 to TRBJ2-7; 8 nucleotides align to TRBD1. Germline CDR1 is LNHDA and CDR2 is SQIVND (reference sequence). This CDR3 contains 14 residues. With 4 bases clipped from V and 6 bases from J, the junction kept 8 bases outside the gene matches.

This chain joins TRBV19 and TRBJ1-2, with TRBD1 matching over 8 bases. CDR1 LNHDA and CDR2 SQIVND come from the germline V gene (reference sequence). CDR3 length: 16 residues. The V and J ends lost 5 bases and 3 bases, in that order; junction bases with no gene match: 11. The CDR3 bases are TGTGCCAGTAGTGCCCCTCGACAGGGGCTTCACTATGGCTACACCTTC. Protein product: CASSAPRQGLHYGYTF.

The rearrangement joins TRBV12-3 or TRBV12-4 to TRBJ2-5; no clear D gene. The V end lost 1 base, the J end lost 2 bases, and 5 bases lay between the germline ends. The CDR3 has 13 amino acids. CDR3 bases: TGTGCCAGCAGTTTAGGGCAGCAAGAGACCCAGTACTTC. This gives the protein CASSLGQQETQYF.

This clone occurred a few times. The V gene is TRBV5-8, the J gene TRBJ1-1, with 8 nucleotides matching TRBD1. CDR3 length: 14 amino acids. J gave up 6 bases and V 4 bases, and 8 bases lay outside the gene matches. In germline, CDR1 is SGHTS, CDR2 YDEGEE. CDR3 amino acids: CASSPVQGVSEAFF. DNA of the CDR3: TGTGCCAGCAGCCCTGTACAGGGGGTTTCTGAAGCTTTCTTT.

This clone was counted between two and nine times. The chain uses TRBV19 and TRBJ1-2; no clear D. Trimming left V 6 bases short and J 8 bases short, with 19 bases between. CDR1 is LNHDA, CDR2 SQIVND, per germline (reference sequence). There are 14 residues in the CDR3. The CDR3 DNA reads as TGTGCCAGTAGAGGAGGGAATGAGGGAATAGGCTACACCTTC. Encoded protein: CASRGGNEGIGYTF.

For the CDR3, the DNA is TGTGCGACGAGGAAAACAGGGACGGACCTACGGGAGCAGTACTTC. This encodes CATRKTGTDLREQYF. The V gene is TRBV19, the J gene TRBJ2-7, with D maybe TRBD1 (6 bases). From germline, CDR1 is LNHDA and CDR2 SQIVND (reference sequence). The CDR3 runs 15 residues.

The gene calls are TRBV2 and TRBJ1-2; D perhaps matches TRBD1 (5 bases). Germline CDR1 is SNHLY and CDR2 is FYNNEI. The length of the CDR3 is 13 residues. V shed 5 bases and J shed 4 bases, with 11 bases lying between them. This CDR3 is CASSLGAGYGYTF. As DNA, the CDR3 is TGTGCCAGCAGTCTAGGGGCCGGCTATGGCTACACCTTC.

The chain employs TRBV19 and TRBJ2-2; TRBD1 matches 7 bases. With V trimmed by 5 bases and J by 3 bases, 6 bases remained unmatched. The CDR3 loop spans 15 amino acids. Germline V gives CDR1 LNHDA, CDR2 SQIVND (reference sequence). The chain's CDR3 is CASSHGQVYTGELFF. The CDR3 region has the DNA TGTGCCAGTAGTCACGGACAGGTTTACACCGGGGAGCTGTTTTTT.

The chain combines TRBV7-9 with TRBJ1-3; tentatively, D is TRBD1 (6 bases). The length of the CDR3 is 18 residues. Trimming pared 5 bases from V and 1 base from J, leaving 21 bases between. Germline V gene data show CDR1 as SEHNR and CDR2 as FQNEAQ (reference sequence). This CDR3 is CASSLIMTARGSGNTIYF. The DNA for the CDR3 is TGTGCCAGCAGCCTAATAATGACAGCGAGGGGGTCTGGAAACACCATATATTTT.

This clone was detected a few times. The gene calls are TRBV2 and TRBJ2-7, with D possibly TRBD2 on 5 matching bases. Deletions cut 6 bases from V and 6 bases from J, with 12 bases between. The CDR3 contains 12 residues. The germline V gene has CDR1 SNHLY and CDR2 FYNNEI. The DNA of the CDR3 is TGTGCCAGCAGCATACCCAGCGGCGAGCAGTACTTC. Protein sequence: CASSIPSGEQYF.

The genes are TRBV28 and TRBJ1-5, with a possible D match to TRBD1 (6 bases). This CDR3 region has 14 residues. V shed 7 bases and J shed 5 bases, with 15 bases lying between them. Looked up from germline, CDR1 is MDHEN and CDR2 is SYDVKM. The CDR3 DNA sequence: TGTGCCAGCAAGATATACAGGGAGCATCAGCCCCAGCATTTT. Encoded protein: CASKIYREHQPQHF.

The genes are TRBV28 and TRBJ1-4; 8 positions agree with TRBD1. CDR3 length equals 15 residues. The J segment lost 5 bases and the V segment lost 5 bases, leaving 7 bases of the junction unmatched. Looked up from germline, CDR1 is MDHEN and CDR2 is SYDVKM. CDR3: CASSSRQGRNEKLFF. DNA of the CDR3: TGTGCCAGCAGTAGCCGACAGGGGAGGAATGAAAAACTGTTTTTT.

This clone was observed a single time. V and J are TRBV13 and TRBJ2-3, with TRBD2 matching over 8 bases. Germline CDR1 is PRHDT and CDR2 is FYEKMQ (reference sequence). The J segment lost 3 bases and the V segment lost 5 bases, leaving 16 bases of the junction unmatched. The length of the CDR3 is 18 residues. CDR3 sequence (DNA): TGTGCCAGCAGCCCTAGGGGGGGTGCGGGAGGACCTACAGATACGCAGTATTTT. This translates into CASSPRGGAGGPTDTQYF. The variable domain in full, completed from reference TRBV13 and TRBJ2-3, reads AAGVIQSPRHLIKEKRETATLKCYPIPRHDTVYWYQQGPGQDPQFLISFYEKMQSDKGSIPDRFSAQQFSDYHSELNMSSLELGDSALYFCASSPRGGAGGPTDTQYFGPGTRLTVL.

The CDR3 region is CASSLPADTDTQYF. The CDR3 DNA sequence: TGCGCCAGCAGCTTGCCCGCGGACACAGATACGCAGTATTTT. The V and J genes are TRBV5-1 and TRBJ2-3; D is unclear. This CDR3 has 14 residues. V shed 1 base and J shed 2 bases, with 8 bases lying between them. Germline assignment: CDR1 SGHRS and CDR2 YFSETQ.

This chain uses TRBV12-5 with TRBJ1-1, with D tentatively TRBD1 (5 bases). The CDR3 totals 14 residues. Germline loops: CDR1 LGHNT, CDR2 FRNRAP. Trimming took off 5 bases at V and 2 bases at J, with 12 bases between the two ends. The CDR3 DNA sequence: TGTGCTAGTGGTCCAAACGGGGGTAACACTGAAGCTTTCTTT. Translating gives CASGPNGGNTEAFF.

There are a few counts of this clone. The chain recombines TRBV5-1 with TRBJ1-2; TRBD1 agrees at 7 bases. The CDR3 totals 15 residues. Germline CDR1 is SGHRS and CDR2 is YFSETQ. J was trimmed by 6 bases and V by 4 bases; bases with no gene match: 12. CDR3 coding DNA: TGCGCCAGCAGCCCCACACCAATTGGGACAGATGGCTACACCTTC. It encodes CASSPTPIGTDGYTF.

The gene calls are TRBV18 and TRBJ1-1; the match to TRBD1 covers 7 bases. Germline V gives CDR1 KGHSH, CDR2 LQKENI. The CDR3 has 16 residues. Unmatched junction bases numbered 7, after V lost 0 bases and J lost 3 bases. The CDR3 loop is CASSPPSTGTYTEAFF. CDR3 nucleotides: TGTGCCAGCTCACCACCTTCGACAGGGACCTACACTGAAGCTTTCTTT. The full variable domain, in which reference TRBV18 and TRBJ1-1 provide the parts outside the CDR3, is NAGVMQNPRHLVRRRGQEARLRCSPMKGHSHVYWYRQLPEEGLKFMVYLQKENIIDESGMPKERFSAEFPKEGPSILRIQQVVRGDSAAYFCASSPPSTGTYTEAFFGQGTRLTVV.

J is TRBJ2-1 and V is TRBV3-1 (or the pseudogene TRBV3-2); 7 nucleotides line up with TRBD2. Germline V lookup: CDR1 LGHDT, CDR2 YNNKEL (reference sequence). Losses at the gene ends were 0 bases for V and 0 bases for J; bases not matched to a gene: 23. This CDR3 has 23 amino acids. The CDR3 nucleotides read TGTGCCAGCAGCCAAGATCAGTATATTATGGAGCGGGGCGTTCTGAGCTCCTACAATGAGCAGTTCTTC. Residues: CASSQDQYIMERGVLSSYNEQFF.

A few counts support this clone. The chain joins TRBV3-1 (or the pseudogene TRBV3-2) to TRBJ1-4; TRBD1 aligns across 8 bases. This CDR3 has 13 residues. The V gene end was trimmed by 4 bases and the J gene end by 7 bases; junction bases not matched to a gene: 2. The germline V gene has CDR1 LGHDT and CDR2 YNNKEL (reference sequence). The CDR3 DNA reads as TGTGCCAGCAGCCCGACAGGGGCTGAAAAACTGTTTTTT. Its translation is CASSPTGAEKLFF.

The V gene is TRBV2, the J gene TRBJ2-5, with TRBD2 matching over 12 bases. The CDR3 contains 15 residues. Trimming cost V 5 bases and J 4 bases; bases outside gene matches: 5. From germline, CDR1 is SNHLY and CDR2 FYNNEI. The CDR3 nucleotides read TGTGCCAGCAGTCAGACTAGCGGGGGTGGAGAGACCCAGTACTTC. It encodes CASSQTSGGGETQYF.

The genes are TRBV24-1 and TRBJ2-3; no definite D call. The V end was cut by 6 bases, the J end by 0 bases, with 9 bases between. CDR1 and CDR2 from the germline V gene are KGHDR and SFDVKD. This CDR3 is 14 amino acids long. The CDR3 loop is CATSRGDSTDTQYF. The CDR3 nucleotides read TGTGCCACCAGTCGCGGAGATAGCACAGATACGCAGTATTTT.